This T cell receptor (beta chain) was identified during a study of shared clonotypes between healthy human individuals. Profiled with immunoSEQ multiplex PCR; TCRdb holds only in-frame clones, not every one. This table holds over a million clones, approximately 98.5% found once. J gave up 2 bases and V 5 bases, and 6 bases lay outside the gene matches. The CDR3 spans 17 residues. The germline CDR1 and CDR2 sequences are SEHNR and FQNEAQ (reference sequence). Overall study results and limits: Of the naive CD4 clonotypes, roughly 5.5% were shared across a few donors.

Worth noting for this clone: Antigen unknown.

The specimen was naive CD4+ T cells sorted from blood. Subset meaning: CD45RA+ positively selected. The TCR was taken from a man under 40 in good health. V usage is TRBV7-9 and J usage is TRBJ2-1; 13 bases fit TRBD2. The CDR3 here is CASSRTSGRGAYNEQFF. CDR3 nucleotide sequence: TGTGCCAGCAGCCGGACTAGCGGGAGAGGGGCCTACAATGAGCAGTTCTTC.